Listed below are T cell receptor beta chains from one sample, sequenced in a study of blood T cell repertoires in COVID-19. Data came from immunoSEQ multiplex PCR; TCRdb stores just in-frame clones and leaves some out. In the table there are about 150,000 clones, around 79% of which are singletons. Input material: peripheral blood. The receptors were sampled from a man older than 75 with acute or convalescent COVID-19. Both conserved end residues are part of each CDR3. A D gene is named only where the DNA matches it firmly. The size entry is marked missing in some rows and otherwise reads once, few, many or a size class.

j_call clone_size d_call v_call cdr3_nt cdr3_aa
TRBJ1-1 NA NA TRBV2 TGTGCCAGCAACCTACAGGGGAACACTGAAGCTTTCTTT CASNLQGNTEAFF
TRBJ2-5 NA TRBD1 TRBV28 TGTGCCAGCAGTTTAAGCGGACAGGGCGGACAAGAGACCCAGTACTTC CASSLSGQGGQETQYF
TRBJ2-3 NA NA TRBV6-5 TGTGCCAGCAGGAGTATCGGGGACACAGATACGCAGTATTTT CASRSIGDTDTQYF
TRBJ2-1 NA TRBD2 TRBV11-2 TGTGCCAGCAGTTTAACTAGCGGGGCTACTCGCTCCTACAATGAGCAGTTCTTC CASSLTSGATRSYNEQFF
TRBJ1-5 NA NA TRBV19 TGTGCCAGTAGTATTGACGACACCGCCAATCAGCCCCAGCATTTT CASSIDDTANQPQHF
TRBJ1-6 NA TRBD1 TRBV7-6 TGTGCCAGCAGCCCGGGGACAGGGTCCCACTCACCCCTCCACTTT CASSPGTGSHSPLHF
TRBJ2-3 NA TRBD2 TRBV7-2 TGTGCCAGCAGCCCGAGACTAGCGGGGGGCACAGATACGCAGTATTTT CASSPRLAGGTDTQYF
TRBJ1-4 NA TRBD1 TRBV28 TGTGCCAGCAGGACCGGACAGGGCAACGAAAAACTGTTTTTT CASRTGQGNEKLFF
TRBJ1-1 NA TRBD1 TRBV9 TGTGCCAGCAGCCCTTCCGGGACAGGGGGGACTGAAGCTTTCTTT CASSPSGTGGTEAFF
TRBJ2-5 NA TRBD1 TRBV5-4 TGTGCCAGCAGCTGGGACAGACAAGAGACCCAGTACTTC CASSWDRQETQYF
TRBJ2-7 NA TRBD1 TRBV2 TGTGCCAGCAGTCTATCGACAGGGGCGGGATTCTACGAGCAGTACTTC CASSLSTGAGFYEQYF
TRBJ2-2 NA NA TRBV24-1 TGTGCCACCAGTGACTCTCGGGGTATCTTCGGGGAGCTGTTTTTT CATSDSRGIFGELFF
TRBJ1-1 NA NA TRBV11-2 TGTGCCAGCAGCTTAGACCGGGGGGGGCTCGAAGCTTTCTTT CASSLDRGGLEAFF
TRBJ1-6 few NA TRBV2 TGTGCCAGCAGTGGGGAGTGGGGGGTCTCACCCCTCCACTTT CASSGEWGVSPLHF
TRBJ1-2 NA NA TRBV24-1 TGTGCCACCAGTGACCCGGCGGTGGAGTATGGCTACACCTTC CATSDPAVEYGYTF
TRBJ1-3 NA NA TRBV18 TGTGCCAGCTCACCTCGAACAGGGACCTCTGGAAACACCATATATTTT CASSPRTGTSGNTIYF
TRBJ2-7 few TRBD1 TRBV18 TGTGCCAGCTCACCGGGACAGGGGGCCTCCTACGAGCAGTACTTC CASSPGQGASYEQYF
TRBJ2-1 NA NA TRBV12-3/TRBV12-4 TGTGCCAGCAGTTTCGCCTACAATGAGCAGTTCTTC CASSFAYNEQFF
TRBJ1-3 NA TRBD1 TRBV5-1 TGCGCCAGCAGCGAGAACAGGGGGGACTCTGGAAACACCATATATTTT CASSENRGDSGNTIYF
TRBJ1-1 NA NA TRBV7-2 TGTGCCAGCAGCTTTAGGGGACGGGGGGGGCTGAACACTGAAGCTTTCTTT CASSFRGRGGLNTEAFF
TRBJ2-3 NA NA TRBV6-1 TGTGCCAGCAGTGCTCGGGAGATGGGACGCACAGATACGCAGTATTTT CASSAREMGRTDTQYF
TRBJ2-4 NA TRBD1 TRBV27 TGTGCCAGCAGTTTGCGCAGGGGGCTCGAAAACATTCAGTACTTC CASSLRRGLENIQYF
TRBJ2-2 few TRBD1 TRBV6-5 TGTGCCAGCATCGGACAGGCCACCGGGGAGCTGTTTTTT CASIGQATGELFF
TRBJ1-1 few NA TRBV5-1 TGCGCCAGCAGCTTGGAAGGGGTTAACACTGAAGCTTTCTTT CASSLEGVNTEAFF
TRBJ2-3 NA TRBD2 TRBV7-2 TGTGCCAGCAGCGTACTAGCGGGGAACACAGATACGCAGTATTTT CASSVLAGNTDTQYF
TRBJ1-1 NA TRBD1 TRBV9 TGTGCCAGCAGCCCCCGGGACAGAACTTCGACTGAAGCTTTCTTT CASSPRDRTSTEAFF